A single T cell receptor beta chain is shown here with its context. This entry belongs to a study of blood T cell repertoires in COVID-19. Study summary: Sites in the United States, Italy and Spain provided acute and convalescent COVID-19 samples. Nucleic acid was either cDNA or gDNA, and it came from T cells, B-cell-depleted T cells, or PBMCs.

Original methodology: Nucleated cell counts were estimated from reference gene primer amplification. Repertoires were generated with immunoSEQ multiplex PCR, while TCRdb's copy carries only in-frame clones and drops some. V and J calls plus clone size are reproduced from that table; the DNA served to infer D and trimming. The sample yields 100,000 or so clones, approximately 86% seen once. The CDR3 extends over 13 amino acids. V lost 5 bases, J lost 3 bases, and 3 bases stayed unmatched. Germline V CDR1 and CDR2: KGHSH, LQKENI. The sequenced material came from peripheral blood. The gene calls are TRBV18 and TRBJ1-2; 7 bases are shared with TRBD1. The origin of this receptor is a woman in her 70s with active or convalescent COVID-19. The chain's CDR3 is CASSYRGDYGYTF. The CDR3 DNA follows: TGTGCCAGCTCATACAGGGGAGACTATGGCTACACCTTC.